This T cell receptor beta chain was profiled in a study of blood T cell repertoires in COVID-19. The trim removed 4 bases at V and 0 bases at J, leaving 4 bases unmatched. This CDR3 contains 15 residues. Looked up from germline, CDR1 is SGHNT and CDR2 is YYREEE (reference sequence). The repertoire was sequenced with immunoSEQ multiplex PCR; TCRdb's copy has only in-frame clones and lacks some. The sample has over 250,000 clones, roughly 90% seen once. The rearrangement links TRBV5-4 to TRBJ2-1, with 7 bases matching TRBD2. The sequence came from a man aged 45-60 years with acute or convalescent COVID-19. Sequenced material: peripheral blood. The DNA for the CDR3 is TGTGCCAGCAGCGTGGGAGGGAACTCCTACAATGAGCAGTTCTTC. This encodes CASSVGGNSYNEQFF.